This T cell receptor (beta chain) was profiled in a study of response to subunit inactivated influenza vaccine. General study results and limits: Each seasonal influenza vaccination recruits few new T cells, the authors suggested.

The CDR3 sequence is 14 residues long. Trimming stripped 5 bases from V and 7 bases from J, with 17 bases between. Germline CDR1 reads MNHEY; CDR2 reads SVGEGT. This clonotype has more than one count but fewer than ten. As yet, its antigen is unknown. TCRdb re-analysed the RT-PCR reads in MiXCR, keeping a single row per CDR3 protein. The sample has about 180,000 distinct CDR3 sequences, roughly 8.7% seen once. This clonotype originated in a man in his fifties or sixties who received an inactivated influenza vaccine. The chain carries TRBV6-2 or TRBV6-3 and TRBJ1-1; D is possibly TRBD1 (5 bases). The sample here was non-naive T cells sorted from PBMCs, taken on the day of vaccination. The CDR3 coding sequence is TGTGCCAGCAGTCCAACGTGGGGGTTCGGTGAAGCTTTCTTT. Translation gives CASSPTWGFGEAFF.